Below are 11 T cell receptor beta chains sequenced from a single sample in a study of long-term antiretroviral therapy in people with HIV. Sequencing relied on immunoSEQ assay v3.0, run at survey level. The protocol was immunoSEQ multiplex PCR, while the TCRdb copy is restricted to in-frame clones and leaves out a portion. The sample lists about 32,000 clones; 70% to 90% were seen once. The sample was unsorted PBMCs, taken roughly 3.3 years after starting antiretroviral therapy. The source of these receptors is a man younger than 30 with HIV.

In its sample, this clone was seen a few times. This chain uses TRBV27 with TRBJ2-3, with unresolved D. Trimming removed 5 bases from V and 4 bases from J, with 10 bases in between. CDR1 and CDR2 from the germline V gene are MNHEY and SMNVEV (reference sequence). CDR3 length: 13 amino acids. DNA of the CDR3: TGTGCCAGCAGTGTACTTGGGCCAGATACGCAGTATTTT. Its translation: CASSVLGPDTQYF.

The rearrangement uses TRBV10-3 and TRBJ1-1, with D tentatively TRBD1 (5 bases). Germline lookup yields CDR1 ENHRY and CDR2 SYGVKD. The CDR3 length is 14 residues. V was trimmed by 5 bases and J by 1 base, leaving 11 bases between them. The CDR3 region is CAISPSDRNTEAFF. DNA for the CDR3: TGTGCCATCAGTCCTTCCGACAGGAACACTGAAGCTTTCTTT.

The J gene is TRBJ2-7, the V gene TRBV7-9, with 8 positions matching TRBD1. Trimming removed 6 bases from V and 3 bases from J; junction bases left unmatched: 4. Germline V gives CDR1 SEHNR, CDR2 FQNEAQ (reference sequence). The CDR3 spans 13 residues. The DNA for the CDR3 is TGTGCCAGCAGTTTTACAGGGGGCTACGAGCAGTACTTC. Protein: CASSFTGGYEQYF. Variable domain in full (rest from reference TRBV7-9 and TRBJ2-7): DTGVSQNPRHKITKRGQNVTFRCDPISEHNRLYWYRQTLGQGPEFLTYFQNEAQLEKSRLLSDRFSAERPKGSFSTLEIQRTEQGDSAMYLCASSFTGGYEQYFGPGTRLTVT.

This chain links TRBV11-2 with TRBJ1-2, with 7 bases identical to TRBD1. This CDR3 region has 16 residues. CDR1 is SGHAT and CDR2 is FQNNGV in the germline V gene. Trimming at V came to 5 bases and at J to 4 bases, leaving 13 bases not matched to a gene. The CDR3 reads CASSLGERGQFYGYTF. For the CDR3, the DNA is TGTGCCAGCAGCCTGGGTGAAAGGGGACAGTTCTATGGCTACACCTTC.

This clone was picked up one time. CDR3 coding DNA: TGTGCCAGCTCACCACAACCGGCCTACGAGCAGTACTTC. Encoded protein: CASSPQPAYEQYF. The chain recombines TRBV18 with TRBJ2-7; D is ambiguous. The V and J ends lost 1 base and 2 bases respectively, with 6 bases between them. From germline, CDR1 is KGHSH and CDR2 LQKENI. The CDR3 sequence is 13 residues long.

This chain's CDR3 is CASSPQDRPYNEQFF. The DNA of the CDR3 is TGTGCCAGCAGCCCGCAGGACCGACCCTACAATGAGCAGTTCTTC. J is TRBJ2-1 and V is TRBV7-9; D gene uncertain. Germline CDR1 and CDR2: SEHNR and FQNEAQ (reference sequence). The CDR3 extends over 15 amino acids. Trimming took off 5 bases at V and 2 bases at J, with 13 bases between the two ends.

In its sample, this clone was seen a few times. The J gene is TRBJ1-1, the V gene TRBV5-8; the match to TRBD1 covers 7 bases. The CDR3 is 16 residues long. Germline loops: CDR1 SGHTS, CDR2 YDEGEE. J gave up 1 base and V 0 bases, and 6 bases lay outside the gene matches. The CDR3 protein is CASSLARGTANTEAFF. Here the CDR3 DNA reads TGTGCCAGCAGCTTGGCCCGGGGGACAGCGAACACTGAAGCTTTCTTT.

V usage is TRBV5-1 and J usage is TRBJ2-1, with a weak D call TRBD2 (6 bases). This CDR3 comprises 15 residues. Germline assignment: CDR1 SGHRS and CDR2 YFSETQ. V dropped 2 bases and J dropped 3 bases, with 12 bases sitting between them. CDR3 protein: CASSFGGLIYNEQFF. The DNA for the CDR3 is TGCGCCAGCAGCTTCGGGGGTCTGATCTACAATGAGCAGTTCTTC.

This clone was recorded once. V and J are TRBV9 and TRBJ2-6; maybe TRBD2 (6 bases). The CDR3 is made up of 17 amino acids. Germline-derived CDR1 and CDR2 are SGDLS and YYNGEE. V lost 4 bases and J lost 0, with 14 bases in between. CDR3 sequence reads: CASSSGVGGSGANVLTF. The DNA for the CDR3 is TGTGCCAGCAGCTCGGGGGTGGGCGGCTCTGGGGCCAACGTCCTGACTTTC.

This chain connects TRBV11-2 to TRBJ1-1; D gene uncertain. Germline V lookup: CDR1 SGHAT, CDR2 FQNNGV. V was shortened by 2 bases and J by 1 base, with 5 bases between the two germline ends. The CDR3 extends over 13 amino acids. CDR3 sequence: CASSLTPNTEAFF. CDR3 nucleotide sequence: TGTGCCAGCAGCTTAACCCCGAACACTGAAGCTTTCTTT.

The chain uses TRBV5-1 and TRBJ1-2, with 7 bases identical to TRBD1. The CDR3 is made up of 15 amino acids. Germline V lookup: CDR1 SGHRS, CDR2 YFSETQ. J lost 1 base, V lost 4 bases, and 7 bases had no gene match. The CDR3 DNA reads TGCGCCAGCAGCCCTTCGGACAGGTTTAACTATGGCTACACCTTC. This codes for CASSPSDRFNYGYTF.